This entry lists 9 T cell receptor beta chains sequenced from one sample in a study of shared clonotypes between healthy human individuals (dated by TCRdb to 2019 to 2021). Libraries came from the immunoSEQ multiplex PCR assay. The source is immuneACCESS, and TCRdb retained only in-frame sequences with V and J called. Part of the clones is not carried over; for the studies checked, unresolved V genes explain less than half of this, and the remainder is unexplained. The sample profile shows 550,000 to 750,000 clones; about 91% of them were found once. The ten largest make up about 24% of the sample. For the CD8 naive samples, CD45RO-negative cells were positively selected for CCR7, yielding a CD45RA+CCR7+ population from which TemRA cells were excluded. The sample taken for sequencing was naive CD8+ T cells sorted from blood. The intended sense of this specimen's cell subset or site label: CD45RA+CCR7+. The origin of the receptors is a young man in good health.

The rearrangement uses TRBV27 and TRBJ2-7, with D perhaps TRBD1 (5 bases). V lost 8 bases to trimming and J lost 7 bases, with 18 bases between them. Germline CDR1 MNHEY, CDR2 SMNVEV (reference sequence). The CDR3 has 13 amino acids. CDR3 residues: CASARTQGREQYF. The CDR3 bases are TGTGCCAGCGCCCGTACGCAGGGTCGGGAGCAGTACTTC.

The genes are TRBV5-1 and TRBJ2-2; TRBD2 matches 12 bases. After removal of 4 bases from V and 3 bases from J, the junction contained 7 bases not matched to a gene. CDR3 length equals 17 residues. In germline, CDR1 is SGHRS, CDR2 YFSETQ. CDR3 loop: CASSPRTSGDYTGELFF. In nucleotides, the CDR3 is TGCGCCAGCAGCCCTAGGACTAGCGGGGACTACACCGGGGAGCTGTTTTTT.

This chain's CDR3 is CASSVDSGPPYEQYF. Here the CDR3 DNA reads TGTGCCAGCAGCGTCGACAGTGGGCCCCCCTACGAGCAGTACTTC. The chain employs TRBV9 and TRBJ2-7, with TRBD1 as a possible D gene (5 bases). CDR3 length: 15 amino acids. Germline CDR1 SGDLS, CDR2 YYNGEE. The V and J ends lost 2 bases and 2 bases respectively, with 14 bases between them.

The V call is TRBV18, the J call TRBJ2-5, with 12 bases aligning to TRBD2. The CDR3 has 18 residues. The germline gives CDR1 KGHSH, CDR2 LQKENI. The V and J ends lost 6 bases and 5 bases, in that order; junction bases with no gene match: 16. CDR3 region: CASSPIYPTSGREETQYF. The CDR3 nucleotides are TGTGCCAGCTCGCCAATCTACCCGACTAGCGGGAGAGAGGAGACCCAGTACTTC.

This clone appeared a few times. This may be a read error, as it is one base from a much larger clone. This sequence joins TRBV2 and TRBJ2-7, with D unresolved. Germline lookup yields CDR1 SNHLY and CDR2 FYNNEI. V was clipped by 1 base and J by 3 bases, with 4 bases between them. The CDR3 is made up of 12 amino acids. The CDR3 here is CASSEVNYEQYF. CDR3 nucleotides: TGTGCCAGCAGTGAAGTGAACTACGAGCAGTACTTC. The full variable domain, completed using reference TRBV2 and TRBJ2-7, is EPEVTQTPSHQVTQMGQEVILRCVPISNHLYFYWYRQILGQKVEFLVSFYNNEISEKSEIFDDQFSVERPDGSNFTLKIRSTKLEDSAMYFCASSEVNYEQYFGPGTRLTVT.

CDR3 amino acids: CATRERGEKLFF. As DNA, the CDR3 is TGTGCCACCAGAGAGAGGGGGGAAAAACTGTTTTTT. This sequence joins TRBV4-2 and TRBJ1-4; a weak D match, TRBD1 (6 bases). The CDR3 length is 12 residues. CDR1 is LGHNA and CDR2 is YNFKEQ in the germline V gene. With 10 bases removed from V and 8 bases from J, the gap between germline ends came to 14 bases.

This chain links TRBV7-6 with TRBJ2-3; D perhaps matches TRBD2 (5 bases). The length of the CDR3 is 16 residues. V was clipped by 3 bases and J by 2 bases, with 15 bases between them. Per the germline V gene, CDR1 is SGHVS and CDR2 is FNYEAQ. The CDR3 loop reads CASSFNEGDSTDTQYF. CDR3 nucleotide sequence: TGTGCCAGCAGCTTTAACGAGGGAGACTCCACAGATACGCAGTATTTT.

The chain links TRBV5-1 to TRBJ2-7, with D unclear. CDR1 SGHRS and CDR2 YFSETQ come from the germline V gene. The ends were cut back, 0 bases at V and 4 bases at J, with 14 bases in the middle. The CDR3 loop spans 15 amino acids. CDR3 DNA: TGCGCCAGCAGCTTGGTACTCGGCCCGGATTACGAGCAGTACTTC. Amino acid sequence: CASSLVLGPDYEQYF.

This clone was picked up one time. The chain joins TRBV9 to TRBJ2-3, with D perhaps matching TRBD1 (6 bases). The CDR3 runs 16 residues. Trimming cost V 0 bases and J 3 bases, with 14 bases left between them. CDR1 is SGDLS and CDR2 is YYNGEE in the germline V gene. CDR3 nucleotide sequence: TGTGCCAGCAGCGTAGGGGGTGGGACAATGACAGATACGCAGTATTTT. The encoded protein is CASSVGGGTMTDTQYF.